Included here is one TCR beta chain sequence, with context. The sample belongs to a study of blood T cell repertoires in COVID-19. Sequenced by immunoSEQ multiplex PCR; TCRdb stores in-frame clones only, minus some. The sample gives about 81,000 clones, around 80% of which show up once; 10% to 15% is in the top ten. The CDR3 totals 12 residues. Germline CDR1 is MNHEY and CDR2 is SVGAGI. Trimming took 8 bases from V and 8 from J; bases not matched to a gene: 4. The source is a human donor in a cohort sampled during active COVID-19. The V call is TRBV6-5, the J call TRBJ1-4, with TRBD1 matching 8 bases. Sample: peripheral blood. Here the CDR3 reads CASRQGNEKLFF. The CDR3 DNA sequence: TGTGCCAGCCGACAGGGGAACGAAAAACTGTTTTTT.